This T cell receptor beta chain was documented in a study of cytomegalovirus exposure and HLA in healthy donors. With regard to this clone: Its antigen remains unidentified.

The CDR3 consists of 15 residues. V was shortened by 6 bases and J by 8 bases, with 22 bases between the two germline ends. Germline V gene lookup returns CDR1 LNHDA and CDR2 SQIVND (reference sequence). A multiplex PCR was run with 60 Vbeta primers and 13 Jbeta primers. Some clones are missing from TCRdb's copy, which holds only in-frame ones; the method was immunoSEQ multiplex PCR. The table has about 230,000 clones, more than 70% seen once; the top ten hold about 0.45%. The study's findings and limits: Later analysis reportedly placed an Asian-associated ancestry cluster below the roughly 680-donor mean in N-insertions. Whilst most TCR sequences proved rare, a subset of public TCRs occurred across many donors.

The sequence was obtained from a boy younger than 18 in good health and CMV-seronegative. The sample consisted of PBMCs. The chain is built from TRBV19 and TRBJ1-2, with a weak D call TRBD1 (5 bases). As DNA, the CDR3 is TGTGCCAGTAGCCCAGGGCATCTCCTCTCTGGGGGCTACACCTTC. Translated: CASSPGHLLSGGYTF.